This paragraph reports one T cell receptor (beta chain). These data originate in a study of cytomegalovirus exposure and HLA in healthy donors. Method: immunoSEQ multiplex PCR; TCRdb's copy keeps in-frame clones and lacks some. The sample gives about 69,000 clones, about 94% of which show up once; over 0.8% is in the top ten. The origin of this receptor is a woman under 30 in good health and CMV-seronegative. Sequencing was performed on PBMCs.

CDR3 loop: CASSVGTGGHTGELFF. CDR3 bases: TGTGCCAGCAGCGTCGGGACAGGGGGACACACCGGGGAGCTGTTTTTT. This rearrangement joins TRBV9 to TRBJ2-2; 11 bases fit TRBD1. CDR3 length equals 16 residues. V was clipped by 2 bases and J by 3 bases; unmatched bases: 3. Looked up from germline, CDR1 is SGDLS and CDR2 is YYNGEE.